This record concerns one T cell receptor (beta chain) sequence. This entry belongs to a study of cytomegalovirus exposure and HLA in healthy donors. 13 Jbeta primers and 60 Vbeta primers were used for the PCR. TCRdb keeps only in-frame clones here, not all; method: immunoSEQ multiplex PCR. The table records over 150,000 clones, 84% of them present only once. V was trimmed by 2 bases and J by 3 bases, leaving 15 bases between them. Germline CDR1 and CDR2: SGHKS and YYEKEE (reference sequence). The CDR3 is made up of 15 amino acids. This TCR was sampled from a boy aged 2 to 10 in good health and CMV-seronegative. The chain has TRBV5-5 and TRBJ2-7; D remains unclear. Sequencing input: PBMCs. CDR3 in DNA: TGTGCCAGCAGCTTTTCCCCACAGACCCACTACGAGCAGTACTTC. Translated: CASSFSPQTHYEQYF.